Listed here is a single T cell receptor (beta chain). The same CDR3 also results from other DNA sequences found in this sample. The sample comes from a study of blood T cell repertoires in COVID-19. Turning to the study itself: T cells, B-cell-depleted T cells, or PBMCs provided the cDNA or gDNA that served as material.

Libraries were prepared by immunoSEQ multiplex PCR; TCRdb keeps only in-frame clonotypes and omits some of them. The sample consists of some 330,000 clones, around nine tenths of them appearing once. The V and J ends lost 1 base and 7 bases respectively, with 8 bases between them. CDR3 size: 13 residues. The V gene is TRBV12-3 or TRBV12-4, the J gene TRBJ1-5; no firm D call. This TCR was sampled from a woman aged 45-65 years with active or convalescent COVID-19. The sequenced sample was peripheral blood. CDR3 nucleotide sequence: TGTGCCAGCAGTTTAGAGGGCGGGCAGCCCCAGCATTTT. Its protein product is CASSLEGGQPQHF.